Detailed here is one TCR beta chain. As yet, its antigen is unknown. This sample is part of a study of T cell responses to AZD1222 COVID-19 vaccine. Second doses at about 4 or about 12 weeks were pooled. This CDR3 has 13 amino acids. CDR1 and CDR2 from the germline V gene are LGHNA and YNFKEQ. V gave up 0 bases and J gave up 7 bases, with 10 bases separating them. Study-wide points: Regions 160-218 and 743-854 dominated among vaccine-associated CD4 TCRs spanning spike. Clonal diversity was possibly underestimated, and white British individuals and females predominated among donors.

Sequenced by immunoSEQ multiplex PCR; TCRdb stores in-frame clones only, minus some. The data contain 110,000 to 150,000 clones, around 89% of them singletons. The receptor's source is an adult who received the AZD1222 COVID-19 vaccine. The gene calls are TRBV4-2 and TRBJ2-7; D gene unclear. The sample here was peripheral blood, taken 28 days after the second AZD1222 dose. The CDR3 bases are TGTGCCAGCAGCCAAGATGGAAGGGATGAGCAGTACTTC. The encoded protein is CASSQDGRDEQYF.